This passage covers 20 T cell receptor beta chains from one sample sequenced in a study of CXCR3-negative and CXCR3-positive naive CD8 T cells. The TRB cDNA libraries were prepared by 5' RACE with UMI labels. TCRdb re-called the 5' RACE reads, yielding one record per CDR3 amino acid sequence without DNA. This repertoire comprises about 130,000 distinct CDR3 sequences; its ten largest clones make up 0.29%. Sample: naive CXCR3- CD8+ T cells from blood. Subset noted: CD45RO-CCR7+CD27+CD95- naive CD8+ T cells lacking CXCR3 (TNR3-). The source of these receptors is a human donor in good health. Some clones in this sample may be carry-over from other donors' samples.

The V call is TRBV27, the J call TRBJ2-3; the TCRdb D gene call, TRBD2, has no DNA to confirm it. This CDR3 has 16 amino acids. Germline V lookup: CDR1 MNHEY, CDR2 SMNVEV (reference sequence). CDR3 sequence reads: CASSKKAGASTDTQYF.

V and J are TRBV7-3 and TRBJ2-7; the D call of TRBD2 rests on TCRdb alone, since no DNA is present to check it. Germline CDR1 SGHTA, CDR2 FQGTGA. The CDR3 runs 14 residues. The CDR3 reads CASSSTSATYEQYF.

The chain employs TRBV5-1 and TRBJ2-1. The CDR3 totals 15 residues. The V gene's germline CDR1 is SGHRS and CDR2 YFSETQ. This CDR3 reads CASSLSASGYNEQFF.

The rearrangement links TRBV7-9 to TRBJ1-2. Germline CDR1 reads SEHNR; CDR2 reads FQNEAQ (reference sequence). This CDR3 has 14 amino acids. CDR3 in amino acids: CASSFGDSNYGYTF.

J is TRBJ2-1 and V is TRBV20-1; the TRBD2 assignment by TCRdb is unverifiable without DNA. The germline V gene encodes CDR1 DFQATT and CDR2 SNEGSKA (reference sequence). This CDR3 spans 15 amino acids. Here the CDR3 reads CSARAGLAGYNEQFF.

V and J are TRBV20-1 and TRBJ2-1; absent DNA, TCRdb's TRBD1 call cannot be checked. CDR1 is DFQATT, CDR2 SNEGSKA, per germline (reference sequence). The CDR3 length is 15 residues. CDR3 sequence: CSATRGREDYNEQFF.

V gene TRBV5-6 combines with J gene TRBJ2-3. The CDR3 covers 12 residues. Germline CDR1 is SGHDT and CDR2 is YYEEEE. This chain's CDR3 is CASTQTEDTQYF.

The rearrangement joins TRBV5-1 to TRBJ2-1; TCRdb indicates TRBD1, and absent DNA this call remains unverified. The germline gives CDR1 SGHRS, CDR2 YFSETQ. The CDR3 is made up of 16 amino acids. This chain's CDR3 is CASSFLRGLPRDEQFF.

This chain links TRBV29-1 with TRBJ2-7; no DNA is available, so the TRBD2 call from TCRdb remains unchecked. This CDR3 contains 13 residues. Germline V CDR1 and CDR2: SQVTM, ANQGSEA. The CDR3 here is CSVGNSGGYEQYF.

The gene calls are TRBV4-1 and TRBJ1-1; TCRdb calls TRBD1, which cannot be checked without DNA. Germline-derived CDR1 and CDR2 are MGHRA and YSYEKL. This CDR3 is 15 amino acids long. CDR3 region: CASSQEGQINTEAFF.

The V and J genes are TRBV29-1 and TRBJ2-1; TCRdb lists TRBD2, though no DNA is available to test this call. The V gene's germline CDR1 is SQVTM and CDR2 ANQGSEA. The CDR3 is 13 residues long. The CDR3 loop is CSVGGLAASEQFF.

The chain is built from TRBV20-1 and TRBJ2-7; checking the TCRdb D call of TRBD2 is not possible without DNA. CDR1 and CDR2 (germline): DFQATT, SNEGSKA (reference sequence). The CDR3 is 15 residues long. CDR3 amino acids: CSARDLASGSYEQYF.

This chain uses TRBV29-1 with TRBJ2-7; without DNA, the TCRdb call of TRBD2 cannot be checked. The V gene's germline CDR1 is SQVTM and CDR2 ANQGSEA. This CDR3 comprises 18 residues. CDR3 amino acids: CSVEITGTSGRNTYEQYF.

CDR3 region: CASSEALAGAADTQYF. The genes are TRBV2 and TRBJ2-3; lacking DNA, the TRBD2 call made by TCRdb goes unchecked. Germline V gene lookup returns CDR1 SNHLY and CDR2 FYNNEI. The CDR3 length is 16 residues. The full variable domain, rest sourced from reference TRBV2 and TRBJ2-3, is EPEVTQTPSHQVTQMGQEVILRCVPISNHLYFYWYRQILGQKVEFLVSFYNNEISEKSEIFDDQFSVERPDGSNFTLKIRSTKLEDSAMYFCASSEALAGAADTQYFGPGTRLTVL.

The chain employs TRBV28 and TRBJ2-7; without DNA, the TCRdb call of TRBD2 cannot be checked. From germline, CDR1 is MDHEN and CDR2 SYDVKM. CDR3 length equals 13 residues. The CDR3 here is CASSLAGGFEQYF.

The chain recombines TRBV15 with TRBJ2-5; TCRdb indicates TRBD1, and absent DNA this call remains unverified. The V gene's germline CDR1 is LNHNV and CDR2 YYDKDF (reference sequence). The CDR3 spans 14 residues. CDR3 region: CATGTRTGGETQYF.

The chain is built from TRBV29-1 and TRBJ2-7. Germline V lookup: CDR1 SQVTM, CDR2 ANQGSEA. This CDR3 is 12 amino acids long. The CDR3 sequence: CSVEGEDYEQYF.

The chain uses TRBV7-9 and TRBJ2-1. The CDR3 contains 14 residues. CDR1 and CDR2 from the germline V gene are SEHNR and FQNEAQ (reference sequence). CDR3 sequence: CASSFHSSYNEQFF. Together with reference TRBV7-9 and TRBJ2-1, the CDR3 gives the full variable domain: DTGVSQNPRHKITKRGQNVTFRCDPISEHNRLYWYRQTLGQGPEFLTYFQNEAQLEKSRLLSDRFSAERPKGSFSTLEIQRTEQGDSAMYLCASSFHSSYNEQFFGPGTRLTVL.

The chain uses TRBV7-9 and TRBJ1-4. This CDR3 has 13 residues. CDR1 SEHNR and CDR2 FQNEAQ come from the germline V gene (reference sequence). The chain's CDR3 is CASSLVSDQELFF.

The chain recombines TRBV15 with TRBJ2-7. Germline-derived CDR1 and CDR2 are LNHNV and YYDKDF (reference sequence). The CDR3 totals 16 residues. The CDR3 region is CATSRDGITAAYEQYF. The full variable domain, with the rest looked up from reference TRBV15 and TRBJ2-7, is DAMVIQNPRYQVTQFGKPVTLSCSQTLNHNVMYWYQQKSSQAPKLLFHYYDKDFNNEADTPDNFQSRRPNTSFCFLDIRSPGLGDTAMYLCATSRDGITAAYEQYFGPGTRLTVT.